Following are 4 T cell receptor beta chains from one sample sequenced in a study of blood T cell repertoires in COVID-19. Sequenced by immunoSEQ multiplex PCR; TCRdb stores in-frame clones only, minus some. The table includes roughly 200,000 clones, approximately 86% detected once. Sequencing was performed on PBMCs or T cells enriched from blood (not recorded which). These receptors were taken from a woman younger than 45 who had been exposed to COVID-19.

The chain uses TRBV2 and TRBJ2-7, with 10 bases lining up with TRBD2. Losses at the gene ends were 7 bases for V and 7 bases for J; bases not matched to a gene: 13. Germline CDR1 reads SNHLY; CDR2 reads FYNNEI. This CDR3 comprises 15 residues. CDR3 in DNA: TGTGCCAGCACCCAGAGGCGGACTAGCGGTGCGGAGCAGTACTTC. Residues: CASTQRRTSGAEQYF.

The chain couples TRBV5-4 to TRBJ2-7, with 10 bases identical to TRBD1. Per germline, CDR1 SGHNT and CDR2 YYREEE (reference sequence). J was trimmed by 3 bases and V by 6 bases; bases with no gene match: 6. The CDR3 is made up of 14 amino acids. The CDR3 reads CASTQGDRGYEQYF. The CDR3 DNA reads TGTGCCAGCACCCAGGGGGACAGGGGCTACGAGCAGTACTTC.

V is TRBV7-3 and J is TRBJ2-1; 8 positions agree with TRBD2. Unmatched junction bases numbered 9, after V lost 4 bases and J lost 7 bases. The CDR3 contains 15 residues. The germline gives CDR1 SGHTA, CDR2 FQGTGA. The chain's CDR3 is CASSSAGGRINEQFF. CDR3 DNA: TGTGCCAGCAGCTCGGCGGGGGGACGGATTAATGAGCAGTTCTTC. Complete variable domain (other parts from reference TRBV7-3 and TRBJ2-1): GAGVSQTPSNKVTEKGKYVELRCDPISGHTALYWYRQSLGQGPEFLIYFQGTGAADDSGLPNDRFFAVRPEGSVSTLKIQRTERGDSAVYLCASSSAGGRINEQFFGPGTRLTVL.

This clone was picked up a small number of times. This chain uses TRBV30 with TRBJ1-5; tentatively, D is TRBD1 (6 bases). The CDR3 extends over 13 amino acids. Trimming took off 4 bases at V and 5 bases at J, with 12 bases between the two ends. The V gene's germline CDR1 is GTSNPN and CDR2 SVGIG (reference sequence). DNA for the CDR3: TGTGCCTGGAATACAGGGATGGATCAGCCCCAGCATTTT. Amino acids: CAWNTGMDQPQHF.